A selection of T cell receptor beta chains follows, all from one sample in a study of blood T cell repertoires in COVID-19. Some clones are missing from TCRdb's copy, which holds only in-frame ones; the method was immunoSEQ multiplex PCR. The sample gives 300,000 to 400,000 clones, about 91% of which show up once; roughly a tenth is in the top ten. Material for sequencing was peripheral blood. These receptor sequences come from a man aged 25-45 years with COVID-19, enrolled during active disease. The CDR3 runs from the conserved cysteine through the conserved F or W. D genes are given only for firm matches. A clone size is listed for some rows: how often the clone was seen (once, few, many), or a class if it is expanded.

DNA: TGTGCCAGCAGCCTGACTAGCGGGACCACAGATACGCAGTATTTT
CDR3: CASSLTSGTTDTQYF
J: TRBJ2-3
V: TRBV5-5
size: .
D: TRBD2

DNA: TGTGCCAGCAGCTTAGATATCCACACCTTCTCTGGGGCCAACGTCCTGACTTTC
CDR3: CASSLDIHTFSGANVLTF
J: TRBJ2-6
V: TRBV11-2
size: .
D: .

DNA: TGTGCCAGCAGTAAACAGGGGGCTTCCTCTGGAAACACCATATATTTT
CDR3: CASSKQGASSGNTIYF
J: TRBJ1-3
V: TRBV2
size: once
D: TRBD1

DNA: TGTGCCAGCAGCCAAGAGATCGGGGAAGGGTACAGCGATGAGCAGTTCTTC
CDR3: CASSQEIGEGYSDEQFF
J: TRBJ2-1
V: TRBV3-1/TRBV3-2
size: once
D: .

DNA: TGTGCCAGCAGCGTAGGCGGAGGGTTCGGCTACACCTTC
CDR3: CASSVGGGFGYTF
J: TRBJ1-2
V: TRBV9
size: .
D: .

DNA: TGTGCCAGCAGCTCATCGGGGGGTGACACTGAAGCTTTCTTT
CDR3: CASSSSGGDTEAFF
J: TRBJ1-1
V: TRBV7-9
size: .
D: .

DNA: TGCGCCAGCAGCTCCGGGACAGGGATCGGCACAGATACGCAGTATTTT
CDR3: CASSSGTGIGTDTQYF
J: TRBJ2-3
V: TRBV5-1
size: .
D: TRBD1

DNA: TGTGCCAGCAGTGAACGTCGGGGGGCTGGGGAGACCCAGTACTTC
CDR3: CASSERRGAGETQYF
J: TRBJ2-5
V: TRBV6-1
size: .
D: .

DNA: TGTGCCAGCAGTTACTCGAGGGACAGACGCTCCTACGAGCAGTACTTC
CDR3: CASSYSRDRRSYEQYF
J: TRBJ2-7
V: TRBV6-2/TRBV6-3
size: once
D: TRBD1

DNA: TGTGCCAGTAGCCCGACAGGAACCAACTCTGGGGCCAACGTCCTGACTTTC
CDR3: CASSPTGTNSGANVLTF
J: TRBJ2-6
V: TRBV19
size: .
D: .

DNA: TGTGCCAGCAGCGCACGGGGACAGAGAGAGACCCAGTACTTC
CDR3: CASSARGQRETQYF
J: TRBJ2-5
V: TRBV9
size: .
D: TRBD1

DNA: TGTGCCAGCAAGTCAGGTATCGCGAACACCGGGGAGCTGTTTTTT
CDR3: CASKSGIANTGELFF
J: TRBJ2-2
V: TRBV2
size: .
D: .

DNA: TGTGCCAGCAGCCAAGTGGCGTTTGGACAGGGTGGTGAAAAACTGTTTTTT
CDR3: CASSQVAFGQGGEKLFF
J: TRBJ1-4
V: TRBV4-2
size: once
D: TRBD1

DNA: TGTGCCTGGAGTCGAGGACTAGCGGGAGGGCCTGATACGCAGTATTTT
CDR3: CAWSRGLAGGPDTQYF
J: TRBJ2-3
V: TRBV30
size: .
D: TRBD2

DNA: TGTGCCAGCACTGTCGGGGGGGGCACAGATACGCAGTATTTT
CDR3: CASTVGGGTDTQYF
J: TRBJ2-3
V: TRBV6-5
size: .
D: TRBD2

DNA: TGTGCCACCAGTGATTTGCGGGAAGGCTCCTACAATGAGCAGTTCTTC
CDR3: CATSDLREGSYNEQFF
J: TRBJ2-1
V: TRBV24-1
size: .
D: .